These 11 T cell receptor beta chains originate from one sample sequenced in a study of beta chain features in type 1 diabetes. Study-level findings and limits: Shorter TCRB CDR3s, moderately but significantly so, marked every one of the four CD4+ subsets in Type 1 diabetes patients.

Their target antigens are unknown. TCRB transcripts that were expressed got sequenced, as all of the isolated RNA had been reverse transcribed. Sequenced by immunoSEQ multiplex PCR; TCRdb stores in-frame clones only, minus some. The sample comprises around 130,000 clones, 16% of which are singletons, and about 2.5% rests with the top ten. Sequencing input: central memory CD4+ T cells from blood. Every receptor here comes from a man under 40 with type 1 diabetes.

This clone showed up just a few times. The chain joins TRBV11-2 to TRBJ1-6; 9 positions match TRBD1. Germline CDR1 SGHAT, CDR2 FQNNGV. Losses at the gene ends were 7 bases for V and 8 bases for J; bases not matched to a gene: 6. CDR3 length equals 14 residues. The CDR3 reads CASNWRTGDSPLHF. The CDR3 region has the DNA TGTGCCAGCAACTGGAGGACAGGGGATTCACCCCTCCACTTT.

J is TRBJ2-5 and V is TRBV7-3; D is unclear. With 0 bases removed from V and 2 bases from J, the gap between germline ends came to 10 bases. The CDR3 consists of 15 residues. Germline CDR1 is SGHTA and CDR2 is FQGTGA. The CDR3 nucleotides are TGTGCCAGCAGCTTAACAGGCAAGCCTCAAGAGACCCAGTACTTC. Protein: CASSLTGKPQETQYF.

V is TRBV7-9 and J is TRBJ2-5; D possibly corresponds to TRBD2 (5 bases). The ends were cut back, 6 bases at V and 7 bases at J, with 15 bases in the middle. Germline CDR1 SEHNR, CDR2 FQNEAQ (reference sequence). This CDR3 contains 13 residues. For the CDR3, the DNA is TGTGCCAGCAGTCCCGACCCTGGGAGGACCCAGTACTTC. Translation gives CASSPDPGRTQYF.

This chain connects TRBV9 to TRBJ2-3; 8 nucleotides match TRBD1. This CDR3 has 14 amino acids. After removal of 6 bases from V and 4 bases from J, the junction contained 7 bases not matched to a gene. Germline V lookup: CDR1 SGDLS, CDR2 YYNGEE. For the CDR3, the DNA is TGTGCCAGCACCGCACAGGGGGTATCAGATACGCAGTATTTT. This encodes CASTAQGVSDTQYF.

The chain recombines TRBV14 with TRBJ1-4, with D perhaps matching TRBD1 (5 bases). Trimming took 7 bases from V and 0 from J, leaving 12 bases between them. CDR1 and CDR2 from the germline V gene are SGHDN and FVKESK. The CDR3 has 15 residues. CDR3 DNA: TGTGCCAGCAAGGCAACAGGATCAACTAATGAAAAACTGTTTTTT. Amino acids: CASKATGSTNEKLFF.

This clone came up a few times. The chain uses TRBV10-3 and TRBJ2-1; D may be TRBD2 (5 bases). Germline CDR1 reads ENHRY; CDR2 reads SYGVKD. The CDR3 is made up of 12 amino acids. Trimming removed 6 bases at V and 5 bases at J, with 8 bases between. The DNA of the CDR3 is TGTGCCATCAGCCGGGATAACAATGAGCAGTTCTTC. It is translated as CAISRDNNEQFF.

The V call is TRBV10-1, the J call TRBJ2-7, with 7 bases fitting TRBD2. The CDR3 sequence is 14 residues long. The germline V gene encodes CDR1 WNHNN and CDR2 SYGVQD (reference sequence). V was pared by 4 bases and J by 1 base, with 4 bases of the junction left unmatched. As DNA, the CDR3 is TGCGCCAGCAGTGCGGGGGGTAGTTCCTACGAGCAGTACTTC. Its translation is CASSAGGSSYEQYF.

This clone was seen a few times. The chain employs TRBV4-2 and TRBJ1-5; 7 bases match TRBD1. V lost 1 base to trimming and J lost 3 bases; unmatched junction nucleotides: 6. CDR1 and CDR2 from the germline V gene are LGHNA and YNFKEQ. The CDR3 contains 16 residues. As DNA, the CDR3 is TGTGCCAGCAGCCAAGCCGACAGGGCGAACAATCAGCCCCAGCATTTT. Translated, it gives CASSQADRANNQPQHF.

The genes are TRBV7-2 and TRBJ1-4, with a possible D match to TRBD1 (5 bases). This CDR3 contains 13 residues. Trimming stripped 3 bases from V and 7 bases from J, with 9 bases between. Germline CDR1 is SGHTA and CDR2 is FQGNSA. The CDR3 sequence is CASSFQGGEKLFF. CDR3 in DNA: TGTGCCAGCAGCTTTCAGGGCGGTGAAAAACTGTTTTTT.

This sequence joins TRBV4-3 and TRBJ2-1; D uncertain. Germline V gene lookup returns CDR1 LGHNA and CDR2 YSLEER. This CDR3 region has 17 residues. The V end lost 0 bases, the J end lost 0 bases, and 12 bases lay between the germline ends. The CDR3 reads CASSQDWYSLSYNEQFF. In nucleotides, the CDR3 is TGCGCCAGCAGCCAAGATTGGTACAGCCTCTCCTACAATGAGCAGTTCTTC.

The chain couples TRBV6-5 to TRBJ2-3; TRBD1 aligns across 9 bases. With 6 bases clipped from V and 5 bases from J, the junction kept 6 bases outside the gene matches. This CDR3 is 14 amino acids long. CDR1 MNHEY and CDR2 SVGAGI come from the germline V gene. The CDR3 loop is CASSPGTGRDTQYF. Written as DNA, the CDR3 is TGTGCCAGCAGCCCCGGGACAGGGCGAGATACGCAGTATTTT.